This T cell receptor beta chain comes out of a study of early T cells in non-severe SARS-CoV-2 infection. In this sample, this clonotype turned up a few times. CDR1 is SQVTM, CDR2 ANQGSEA, per germline. The ends were cut back, 6 bases at V and 2 bases at J, with 14 bases in the middle. The CDR3 covers 13 residues. TCRdb fed the 5' RACE reads into MiXCR, producing one record per CDR3 protein. The sample includes some 76,000 distinct CDR3 sequences, roughly an eighth of them seen just once. This receptor was identified in an adult who was a healthcare worker with PCR-confirmed SARS-CoV-2 infection or an uninfected control (not recorded which). This sequence joins TRBV29-1 and TRBJ2-7; perhaps TRBD2 as D (7 bases). The specimen was whole blood. CDR3 protein: CSVTAGGPYEQYF. The CDR3 nucleotides read TGCAGCGTCACCGCCGGGGGGCCCTACGAGCAGTACTTC.